A selection of T cell receptor beta chains follows, all from one sample in a study of OX40 agonist ivuxolimab in advanced cancers. Method: immunoSEQ multiplex PCR; TCRdb's copy keeps in-frame clones and lacks some. The profile shows tens of thousands of clones, 70% to 80% of them singletons. Sequencing was performed on CD4+ or CD8+ T cells sorted from blood, taken in a trial of the OX40 agonist ivuxolimab. The receptors here all came from an adult with an advanced solid tumor such as melanoma, head and neck, liver or kidney cancer. Each CDR3 is given with its conserved first and last residue. The D gene is left open where the match is weak. The size field is filled for only some rows; it gives once, few, many or a size class.

CDR3nt: TGTGCCAGCCGTGTAGGGGGTAGCACTGAAGCTTTCTTT
CDR3aa: CASRVGGSTEAFF
abundance: .
v_gene: TRBV28
j_gene: TRBJ1-1
d_gene: .

CDR3nt: TGTGCCAGCCGCGTTCGTGGGGGGGGGTACGAGACCCAGTACTTC
CDR3aa: CASRVRGGGYETQYF
abundance: .
v_gene: TRBV27
j_gene: TRBJ2-5
d_gene: TRBD2

CDR3nt: TGTGCCAGCGTGCCTGACTACAATGAGCAGTTCTTC
CDR3aa: CASVPDYNEQFF
abundance: .
v_gene: TRBV6-1
j_gene: TRBJ2-1
d_gene: .

CDR3nt: TGTGCCAGCAGCCAATCGGTTGATACGCAGTATTTT
CDR3aa: CASSQSVDTQYF
abundance: .
v_gene: TRBV14
j_gene: TRBJ2-3
d_gene: .

CDR3nt: TGTGCCAGTAGTCGGACAGGGGGGACTGAAGCTTTCTTT
CDR3aa: CASSRTGGTEAFF
abundance: .
v_gene: TRBV19
j_gene: TRBJ1-1
d_gene: TRBD1

CDR3nt: TGTGCCAGCAGCCTTGACCCGGCCCAGCCCCAGCATTTT
CDR3aa: CASSLDPAQPQHF
abundance: .
v_gene: TRBV5-4
j_gene: TRBJ1-5
d_gene: .

CDR3nt: TGTGCCAGTGCCGGGGGTTTGAACACCGGGGAGCTGTTTTTT
CDR3aa: CASAGGLNTGELFF
abundance: .
v_gene: TRBV5-4
j_gene: TRBJ2-2
d_gene: .

CDR3nt: TGCGCCAGCAGCTTGCAACCTCGGACAGGGGAAAGAGGGGGCTACACCTTC
CDR3aa: CASSLQPRTGERGGYTF
abundance: .
v_gene: TRBV5-1
j_gene: TRBJ1-2
d_gene: TRBD1

CDR3nt: TGTGCCAGCAGCCGTGAGGGGGGGGCCGGGGAGCTGTTTTTT
CDR3aa: CASSREGGAGELFF
abundance: .
v_gene: TRBV5-4
j_gene: TRBJ2-2
d_gene: .

CDR3nt: TGTGCCAGCAGCCCCACCGGGACATTAGCGGATACGCAGTATTTT
CDR3aa: CASSPTGTLADTQYF
abundance: .
v_gene: TRBV7-2
j_gene: TRBJ2-3
d_gene: .

CDR3nt: TGTGCCAGCACGGAGGCGGACTATGGCTACACCTTC
CDR3aa: CASTEADYGYTF
abundance: few
v_gene: TRBV6-6
j_gene: TRBJ1-2
d_gene: .

CDR3nt: TGCGCCAGCAGTGCTCAGGACTCGATCTCCTACAATGAGCAGTTCTTC
CDR3aa: CASSAQDSISYNEQFF
abundance: .
v_gene: TRBV5-1
j_gene: TRBJ2-1
d_gene: .

CDR3nt: TGCGCCAGCAGCTCTAGCGGGAGGATCTTTGAGCAGTACTTC
CDR3aa: CASSSSGRIFEQYF
abundance: .
v_gene: TRBV5-1
j_gene: TRBJ2-7
d_gene: TRBD2

CDR3nt: TGTGCCAGCAGCAAAAAGGAAGTTCACAAGGCGAACACTGAAGCTTTCTTT
CDR3aa: CASSKKEVHKANTEAFF
abundance: .
v_gene: TRBV21-1
j_gene: TRBJ1-1
d_gene: .

CDR3nt: TGTGCCATCAGCCCCACAGGGGGAGCTTCTGGAAACACCATATATTTT
CDR3aa: CAISPTGGASGNTIYF
abundance: .
v_gene: TRBV10-3
j_gene: TRBJ1-3
d_gene: TRBD1

CDR3nt: TGTGCCAGCAGTTTTCGGGGGAATGGCTACACCTTC
CDR3aa: CASSFRGNGYTF
abundance: .
v_gene: TRBV28
j_gene: TRBJ1-2
d_gene: .

CDR3nt: TGTGCCAGCAGCTTAGAGGGTACAAGAGGACGGGGCTACACCTTC
CDR3aa: CASSLEGTRGRGYTF
abundance: .
v_gene: TRBV7-8
j_gene: TRBJ1-2
d_gene: .

CDR3nt: TGTGCCAGCAGCTTAGATTTGTCAGATACGCAGTATTTT
CDR3aa: CASSLDLSDTQYF
abundance: .
v_gene: TRBV11-3
j_gene: TRBJ2-3
d_gene: .

CDR3nt: TGTGCCAGCAGTGATATGGGGACAGCTACCGGGGAGCTGTTTTTT
CDR3aa: CASSDMGTATGELFF
abundance: .
v_gene: TRBV2
j_gene: TRBJ2-2
d_gene: TRBD1

CDR3nt: TGTGCCAGCAGCTTAGGGGGACAGGGCCGGAGGGAGACCCAGTACTTC
CDR3aa: CASSLGGQGRRETQYF
abundance: .
v_gene: TRBV7-9
j_gene: TRBJ2-5
d_gene: TRBD1

CDR3nt: TGTGCCAGTTCCCGGGACAGGGGGCGCGTCTCCTACGAGCAGTACTTC
CDR3aa: CASSRDRGRVSYEQYF
abundance: .
v_gene: TRBV19
j_gene: TRBJ2-7
d_gene: TRBD1

CDR3nt: TGTGCCAGCAGTTACTCCAGGGGCGCCTACGAGCAGTACTTC
CDR3aa: CASSYSRGAYEQYF
abundance: .
v_gene: TRBV6-5
j_gene: TRBJ2-7
d_gene: .

CDR3nt: TGTGCCAGCGGACGGGGGAGCACAGATACGCAGTATTTT
CDR3aa: CASGRGSTDTQYF
abundance: .
v_gene: TRBV13
j_gene: TRBJ2-3
d_gene: .

CDR3nt: TGCGCCAGCAGCCAGGACGCAGGGGCTGGAAACACCATATATTTT
CDR3aa: CASSQDAGAGNTIYF
abundance: .
v_gene: TRBV4-3
j_gene: TRBJ1-3
d_gene: .

CDR3nt: TGTGCCAGCAGCTTGGACACAGGAGGTAATTCACCCCTCCACTTT
CDR3aa: CASSLDTGGNSPLHF
abundance: few
v_gene: TRBV5-4
j_gene: TRBJ1-6
d_gene: .

CDR3nt: TGTGCCAGCAGCCAAACAAACGAGTTCTTC
CDR3aa: CASSQTNEFF
abundance: .
v_gene: TRBV4-2
j_gene: TRBJ2-1
d_gene: .

CDR3nt: TGTGCCAGCAGCAAACTTGAGAGGGGCTACACCTTC
CDR3aa: CASSKLERGYTF
abundance: few
v_gene: TRBV7-2
j_gene: TRBJ1-2
d_gene: .

CDR3nt: TGTGCCAGCAGCTTAGTAGCTGGGCTTGGCGATGAGCAGTTCTTC
CDR3aa: CASSLVAGLGDEQFF
abundance: .
v_gene: TRBV11-2
j_gene: TRBJ2-1
d_gene: .

CDR3nt: TGTGCCAGCAGCTTAGGTGGAGCCATGAACACTGAAGCTTTCTTT
CDR3aa: CASSLGGAMNTEAFF
abundance: few
v_gene: TRBV11-3
j_gene: TRBJ1-1
d_gene: .

CDR3nt: TGTGCCAGCAGTCCCCTGCGGCTAGCTCAAGAGACCCAGTACTTC
CDR3aa: CASSPLRLAQETQYF
abundance: .
v_gene: TRBV27
j_gene: TRBJ2-5
d_gene: .

CDR3nt: TGTGCCAGCAGTGGGGAGGTGGACTATGGCTACACCTTC
CDR3aa: CASSGEVDYGYTF
abundance: .
v_gene: TRBV2
j_gene: TRBJ1-2
d_gene: .

CDR3nt: TGTGCCAGCAGTTCTTCCCGGGGACAGCGAAACACCGGGGAGCTGTTTTTT
CDR3aa: CASSSSRGQRNTGELFF
abundance: .
v_gene: TRBV27
j_gene: TRBJ2-2
d_gene: TRBD1

CDR3nt: TGCAGTGCTGGCCCCCCTGGGGTACAGTACTTC
CDR3aa: CSAGPPGVQYF
abundance: few
v_gene: TRBV20-1
j_gene: TRBJ2-7
d_gene: .

CDR3nt: TGTGCCAGCAGCGTCACCAGCGGGAGGCGTTACAATGAGCAGTTCTTC
CDR3aa: CASSVTSGRRYNEQFF
abundance: .
v_gene: TRBV9
j_gene: TRBJ2-1
d_gene: TRBD2

CDR3nt: TGTGCCAGCAGTCCCCGGGACACGGGAACTGAAGCTTTCTTT
CDR3aa: CASSPRDTGTEAFF
abundance: medium-sized
v_gene: TRBV6-5
j_gene: TRBJ1-1
d_gene: .

CDR3nt: TGTGCCAGCAGCAAAAGTGAGAGACAGCAGGGTAAAGCTTTCTTT
CDR3aa: CASSKSERQQGKAFF
abundance: .
v_gene: TRBV21-1
j_gene: TRBJ1-1
d_gene: .

CDR3nt: TGTGCCAGCAGGAGAGGGGAGAGTTCACCCCTCCACTTT
CDR3aa: CASRRGESSPLHF
abundance: .
v_gene: TRBV6-5
j_gene: TRBJ1-6
d_gene: .

CDR3nt: TGTGCCAGCAGCTTAGTCACTAGCGGGAGATTAGGTGAGCAGTTCTTC
CDR3aa: CASSLVTSGRLGEQFF
abundance: .
v_gene: TRBV7-9
j_gene: TRBJ2-1
d_gene: TRBD2

CDR3nt: TGTGCCAGCAGCCCCCGGGACAGGGGTTTCGGGAATGAGCAGTTCTTC
CDR3aa: CASSPRDRGFGNEQFF
abundance: .
v_gene: TRBV7-8
j_gene: TRBJ2-1
d_gene: TRBD1

CDR3nt: TGTGCCAGCAGCTTAGGAACTCCCCAAGGGGGATACGAGCAGTACTTC
CDR3aa: CASSLGTPQGGYEQYF
abundance: .
v_gene: TRBV7-2
j_gene: TRBJ2-7
d_gene: .

CDR3nt: TGTGCCAGCAGTTCCCCGACAGGGAAACCCTACAATGAGCAGTTCTTC
CDR3aa: CASSSPTGKPYNEQFF
abundance: .
v_gene: TRBV27
j_gene: TRBJ2-1
d_gene: TRBD1

CDR3nt: TGTGCCAGCTCACCATCGGACAGACTGAACACTGAAGCTTTCTTT
CDR3aa: CASSPSDRLNTEAFF
abundance: .
v_gene: TRBV18
j_gene: TRBJ1-1
d_gene: .

CDR3nt: TGTGCCAGCATGGGTATCCTCTACGAGCAGTACTTC
CDR3aa: CASMGILYEQYF
abundance: .
v_gene: TRBV28
j_gene: TRBJ2-7
d_gene: .

CDR3nt: TGTGCCAGCAGTTCCGGTCTAGGAGGGGACTACAATGAGCAGTTCTTC
CDR3aa: CASSSGLGGDYNEQFF
abundance: few
v_gene: TRBV27
j_gene: TRBJ2-1
d_gene: .

CDR3nt: TGTGCCAGCAGCCGGGACAGGGTTAAAGAGCAGTACTTC
CDR3aa: CASSRDRVKEQYF
abundance: once
v_gene: TRBV6-6
j_gene: TRBJ2-7
d_gene: TRBD1

CDR3nt: TGTGCCAGCAGCTTACGGGATTCAGGTCAGCCCCAGCATTTT
CDR3aa: CASSLRDSGQPQHF
abundance: .
v_gene: TRBV7-2
j_gene: TRBJ1-5
d_gene: .

CDR3nt: TGTGCCAGTAGGGACGTCGGGGGCTACACCTTC
CDR3aa: CASRDVGGYTF
abundance: few
v_gene: TRBV6-1
j_gene: TRBJ1-2
d_gene: .

CDR3nt: TGTGCCAGTAGTATAATTAACAGGGTGAATGAGCAGTTCTTC
CDR3aa: CASSIINRVNEQFF
abundance: .
v_gene: TRBV19
j_gene: TRBJ2-1
d_gene: .

CDR3nt: TGCGCCAGCAGCAGACGAATGGGGACTAATCCCACCGATACGCAGTATTTT
CDR3aa: CASSRRMGTNPTDTQYF
abundance: .
v_gene: TRBV5-1
j_gene: TRBJ2-3
d_gene: TRBD2

CDR3nt: TGTGCCAGCAGCCCACAGGGGCATACTAACTATGGCTACACCTTC
CDR3aa: CASSPQGHTNYGYTF
abundance: .
v_gene: TRBV11-2
j_gene: TRBJ1-2
d_gene: TRBD1

CDR3nt: TGTGCCAGCAGTCGAGGGGTTGCCACTGAAGCTTTCTTT
CDR3aa: CASSRGVATEAFF
abundance: .
v_gene: TRBV28
j_gene: TRBJ1-1
d_gene: .